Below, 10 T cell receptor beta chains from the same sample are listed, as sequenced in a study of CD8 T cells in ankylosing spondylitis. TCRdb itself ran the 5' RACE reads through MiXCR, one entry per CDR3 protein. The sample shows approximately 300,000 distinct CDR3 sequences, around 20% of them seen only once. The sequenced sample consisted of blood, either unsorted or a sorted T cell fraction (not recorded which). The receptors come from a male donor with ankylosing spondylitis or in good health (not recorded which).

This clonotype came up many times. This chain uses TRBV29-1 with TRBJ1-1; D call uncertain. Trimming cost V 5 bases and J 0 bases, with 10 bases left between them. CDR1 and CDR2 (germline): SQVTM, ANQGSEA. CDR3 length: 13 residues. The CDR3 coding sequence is TGCAGCGTTATGACATTCATGAACACTGAAGCTTTCTTT. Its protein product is CSVMTFMNTEAFF. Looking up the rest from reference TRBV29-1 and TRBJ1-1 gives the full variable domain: SAVISQKPSRDICQRGTSLTIQCQVDSQVTMMFWYRQQPGQSLTLIATANQGSEATYESGFVIDKFPISRPNLTFSTLTVSNMSPEDSSIYLCSVMTFMNTEAFFGQGTRLTVV.

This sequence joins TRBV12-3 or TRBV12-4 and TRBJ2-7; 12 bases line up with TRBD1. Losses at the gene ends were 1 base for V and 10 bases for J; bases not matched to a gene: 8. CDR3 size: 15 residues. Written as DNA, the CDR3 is TGTGCCAGCAGTTTAGAGAGGGACAGGGGGCGTCTACAGTACGTC. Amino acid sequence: CASSLERDRGRLQYV.

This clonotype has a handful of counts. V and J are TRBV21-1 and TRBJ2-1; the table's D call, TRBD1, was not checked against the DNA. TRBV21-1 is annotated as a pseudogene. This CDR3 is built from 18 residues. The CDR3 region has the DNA TGTGCCAGCAGCAAAGATTGGGACCCGGGACACCTTAACAATGAGCAGTTCTTC. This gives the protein CASSKDWDPGHLNNEQFF.

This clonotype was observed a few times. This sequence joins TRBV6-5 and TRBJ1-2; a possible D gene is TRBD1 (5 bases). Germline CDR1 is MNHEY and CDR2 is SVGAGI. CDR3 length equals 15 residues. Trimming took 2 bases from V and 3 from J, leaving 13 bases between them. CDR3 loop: CASSYGRAVDYGYTF. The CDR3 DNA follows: TGTGCCAGCAGTTACGGCAGGGCGGTGGACTATGGCTACACCTTC.

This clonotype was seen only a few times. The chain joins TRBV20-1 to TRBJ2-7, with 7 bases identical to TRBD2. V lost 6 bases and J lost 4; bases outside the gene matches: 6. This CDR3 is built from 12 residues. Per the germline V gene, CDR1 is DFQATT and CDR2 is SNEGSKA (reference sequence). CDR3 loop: CSARGNGYEQYV. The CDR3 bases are TGCAGTGCGCGGGGGAATGGTTACGAGCAGTACGTC.

CDR3 residues: CASSFMRGTGENTEAFF. CDR3 nucleotides: TGTGCCAGCAGTTTTATGAGGGGGACAGGGGAGAACACTGAAGCTTTCTTT. The chain couples TRBV12-3 or TRBV12-4 to TRBJ1-1; 10 positions agree with TRBD1. V lost 3 bases to trimming and J lost 1 base; unmatched junction nucleotides: 8. CDR3 size: 17 residues.

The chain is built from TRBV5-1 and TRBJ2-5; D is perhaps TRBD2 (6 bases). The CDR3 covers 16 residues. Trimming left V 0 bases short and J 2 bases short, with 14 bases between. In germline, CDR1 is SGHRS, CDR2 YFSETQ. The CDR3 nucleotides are TGCGCCAGCAGCTTGGAGGTAGCGGCGGTGCAAGAGACCCAGTACTTC. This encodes CASSLEVAAVQETQYF.

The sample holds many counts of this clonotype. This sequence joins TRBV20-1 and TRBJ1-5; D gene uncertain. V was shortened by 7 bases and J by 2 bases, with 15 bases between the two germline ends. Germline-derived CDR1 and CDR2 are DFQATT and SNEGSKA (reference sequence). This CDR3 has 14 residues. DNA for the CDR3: TGCAGTGTCGGCTACGACGGTCGCAATCAGCCCCAGCATTTT. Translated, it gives CSVGYDGRNQPQHF.

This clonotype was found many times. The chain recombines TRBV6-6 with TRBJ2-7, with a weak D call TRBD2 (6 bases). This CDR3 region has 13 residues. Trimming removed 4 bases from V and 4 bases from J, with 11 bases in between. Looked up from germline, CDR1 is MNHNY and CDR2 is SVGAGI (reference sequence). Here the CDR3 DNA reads TGTGCCAGCAGTTCTAGCGCAGGGTACGAGCAGTACGTC. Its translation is CASSSSAGYEQYV.

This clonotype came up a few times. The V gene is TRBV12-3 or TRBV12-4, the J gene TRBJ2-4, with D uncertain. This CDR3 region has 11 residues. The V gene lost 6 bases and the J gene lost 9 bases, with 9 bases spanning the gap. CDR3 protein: CASSPGGIQYF. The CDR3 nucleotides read TGTGCCAGCAGCCCGGGCGGCATTCAGTACTTC.